These 11 T cell receptor beta chains were all obtained from the same sample, sequenced in a study of blood T cell repertoires in COVID-19. TCRdb keeps only in-frame clones here, not all; method: immunoSEQ multiplex PCR. The sample includes about 230,000 clones, roughly 88% of them seen just once. Sequenced: peripheral blood. The source is a man aged 35 to 55 with acute or convalescent COVID-19.

The chain couples TRBV18 to TRBJ2-1, with 7 nucleotides matching TRBD2. The V gene end was trimmed by 5 bases and the J gene end by 6 bases; junction bases not matched to a gene: 7. Germline values: CDR1 KGHSH, CDR2 LQKENI. The CDR3 spans 14 residues. The CDR3 here is CASSTEAGPNEQFF. CDR3 coding DNA: TGTGCCAGCTCAACTGAAGCGGGGCCCAATGAGCAGTTCTTC.

The chain employs TRBV7-3 and TRBJ2-3, with a tentative D call TRBD1 (6 bases). The CDR3 is 17 residues long. Germline V gene lookup returns CDR1 SGHTA and CDR2 FQGTGA. V was shortened by 0 bases and J by 2 bases, with 15 bases between the two germline ends. The chain's CDR3 is CASSLTVGGPITDTQYF. The CDR3 DNA is TGTGCCAGCAGCTTAACGGTTGGGGGCCCGATCACAGATACGCAGTATTTT.

The chain couples TRBV3-1 (or the pseudogene TRBV3-2) to TRBJ1-2; D not resolved. This CDR3 is built from 14 residues. Germline values: CDR1 LGHDT, CDR2 YNNKEL (reference sequence). V lost 1 base and J 0 bases, leaving 6 bases between the germline ends. CDR3 nucleotide sequence: TGTGCCAGCAGCCAAGCGGGAACTAACTATGGCTACACCTTC. Residues: CASSQAGTNYGYTF.

This clone appeared a few times. The chain has TRBV10-2 and TRBJ1-5; D unresolved. Germline CDR1 and CDR2: WSHSY and SAAADI. The CDR3 has 13 residues. Trimming pared 5 bases from V and 4 bases from J, leaving 9 bases between. The CDR3 sequence: CASSLSGNQPQHF. As DNA, the CDR3 is TGCGCCAGCAGTCTTAGTGGTAATCAGCCCCAGCATTTT.

The V and J genes are TRBV2 and TRBJ1-5, with TRBD1 matching over 7 bases. Germline-derived CDR1 and CDR2 are SNHLY and FYNNEI. The CDR3 consists of 13 residues. The junction had 8 bases not matched to a gene; V was cut back by 11 bases and J by 4 bases. CDR3 DNA sequence: TGTGCCGGGGGACAGTCAGGAAATCAGCCCCAGCATTTT. Translation gives CAGGQSGNQPQHF.

The gene calls are TRBV29-1 and TRBJ2-1, with 10 positions matching TRBD2. This CDR3 contains 13 residues. V dropped 3 bases and J dropped 6; count of bases not matched to a gene: 2. Germline V gene lookup returns CDR1 SQVTM and CDR2 ANQGSEA. In nucleotides, the CDR3 is TGCAGCGTTGAGGTAGCGGGAGGCAATGAGCAGTTCTTC. Protein sequence: CSVEVAGGNEQFF.

The rearrangement links TRBV7-9 to TRBJ1-6; maybe TRBD1 (6 bases). Deletions cut 8 bases from V and 7 bases from J, with 15 bases between. Looked up from germline, CDR1 is SEHNR and CDR2 is FQNEAQ (reference sequence). CDR3 length: 14 amino acids. DNA of the CDR3: TGTGCCAGCCACTTAGGGGGGGGGAATTCACCCCTCCACTTT. Encoded protein: CASHLGGGNSPLHF.

This clone was counted a few times. CDR3 nucleotides: TGTGCCAGCAGCCCCGAGGGAGCGGGAAGCACCGGGGAGCTGTTTTTT. Its protein product is CASSPEGAGSTGELFF. The gene calls are TRBV11-1 and TRBJ2-2; TRBD2 aligns across 7 bases. This CDR3 is built from 16 residues. The trim removed 5 bases at V and 4 bases at J, leaving 10 bases unmatched. The germline CDR1 and CDR2 sequences are SGHAT and FQDESV (reference sequence).

Concerning this clone itself: Other DNA sequences in the same sample also yield this CDR3. The rearrangement joins TRBV6-5 to TRBJ2-7; unclear D gene. Germline V gene lookup returns CDR1 MNHEY and CDR2 SVGAGI. V lost 6 bases and J 5 bases, leaving 8 bases between the germline ends. The CDR3 length is 11 residues. CDR3 amino acids: CASSRQDEQYF. In nucleotides, the CDR3 is TGTGCCAGCAGCCGGCAGGACGAGCAGTACTTC.

This chain joins TRBV28 and TRBJ1-5; D is unclear. The CDR3 sequence is 16 residues long. V lost 5 bases to trimming and J lost 0 bases, with 14 bases between them. Per germline, CDR1 MDHEN and CDR2 SYDVKM. CDR3 loop: CASSPSDGYSNQPQHF. The CDR3 DNA sequence: TGTGCCAGCAGTCCCTCAGACGGGTATAGCAATCAGCCCCAGCATTTT.

The chain employs TRBV18 and TRBJ1-5; TRBD1 matches at 8 bases. CDR3 length: 13 residues. The ends lost 5 bases at V and 5 bases at J; junction bases unmatched: 2. The germline V gene has CDR1 KGHSH and CDR2 LQKENI. The CDR3 nucleotides read TGTGCCAGCTCAAGCAGGGGGCATCAGCCCCAGCATTTT. Protein: CASSSRGHQPQHF.